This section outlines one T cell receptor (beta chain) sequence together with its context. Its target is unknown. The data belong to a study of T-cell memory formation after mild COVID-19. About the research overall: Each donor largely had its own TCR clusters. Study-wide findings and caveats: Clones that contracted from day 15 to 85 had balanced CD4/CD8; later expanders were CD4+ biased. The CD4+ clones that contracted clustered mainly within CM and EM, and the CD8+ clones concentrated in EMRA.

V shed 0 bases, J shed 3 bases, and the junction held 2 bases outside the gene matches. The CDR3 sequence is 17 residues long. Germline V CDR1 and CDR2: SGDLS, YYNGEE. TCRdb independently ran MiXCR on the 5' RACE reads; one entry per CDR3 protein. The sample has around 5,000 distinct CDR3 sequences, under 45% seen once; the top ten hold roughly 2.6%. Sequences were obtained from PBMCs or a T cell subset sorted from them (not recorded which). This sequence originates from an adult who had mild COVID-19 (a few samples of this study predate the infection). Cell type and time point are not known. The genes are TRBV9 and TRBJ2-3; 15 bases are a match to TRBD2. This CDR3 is CASSVGGLAGGTDTQYF. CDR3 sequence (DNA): TGTGCCAGCAGCGTAGGGGGACTAGCGGGAGGTACAGATACGCAGTATTTT.